This TCR beta chain was observed in a study of blood T cell repertoires in COVID-19. The method was immunoSEQ multiplex PCR; TCRdb's version includes in-frame clones alone and lacks a portion of them. This sample carries approximately 250,000 clones, approximately 88% of them seen once, and the ten largest clones take 2.5%. The sequencing sample was made of PBMCs or T cells enriched from blood (not recorded which). The sequence was collected from a woman in her forties with acute COVID-19.

The CDR3 DNA is TGTGCCAGCAGCCAGGACAGGGTTGGAAACACCATATATTTT. Protein sequence: CASSQDRVGNTIYF. The chain joins TRBV6-2 or TRBV6-3 to TRBJ1-3, with 8 bases fitting TRBD1. Germline V gives CDR1 MNHEY, CDR2 SVGEGT. The CDR3 spans 14 residues. The V and J ends lost 6 bases and 3 bases, in that order; junction bases with no gene match: 4.